One and the same sample provided the 10 T cell receptor beta chains below, sequenced in a study of T cell responses to AZD1222 COVID-19 vaccine. Method: immunoSEQ multiplex PCR; TCRdb's copy keeps in-frame clones and lacks some. The sample yields around 70,000 clones, 65% to 80% seen once. Material: peripheral blood, obtained on day 0 of AZD1222 vaccination. Receptor source: an adult in good health.

The chain is built from TRBV30 and TRBJ1-4, with 8 bases lining up with TRBD1. V was pared by 2 bases and J by 5 bases, with 1 base of the junction left unmatched. The CDR3 covers 13 residues. From germline, CDR1 is GTSNPN and CDR2 SVGIG (reference sequence). CDR3 sequence (DNA): TGTGCCTGGAGTAGGACAGGGAATGAAAAACTGTTTTTT. It is translated as CAWSRTGNEKLFF.

This chain joins TRBV7-9 and TRBJ2-7; 7 nucleotides agree with TRBD2. The junction had 5 bases not matched to a gene; V was cut back by 4 bases and J by 2 bases. The CDR3 has 14 amino acids. Per the germline V gene, CDR1 is SEHNR and CDR2 is FQNEAQ (reference sequence). The DNA for the CDR3 is TGTGCCAGCAGCTGGGCGGGGGAGACCTACGAGCAGTACTTC. Translation gives CASSWAGETYEQYF.

This chain links TRBV9 with TRBJ2-2; TRBD1 matches at 7 bases. V was pared by 2 bases and J by 1 base, with 2 bases of the junction left unmatched. Germline CDR1 reads SGDLS; CDR2 reads YYNGEE. The CDR3 extends over 15 amino acids. The CDR3 sequence is CASSVGTENTGELFF. As DNA, the CDR3 is TGTGCCAGCAGCGTCGGGACAGAGAACACCGGGGAGCTGTTTTTT.

The sample holds a few counts of this clone. V is TRBV19 and J is TRBJ1-4; D remains unclear. CDR3 length equals 15 residues. Germline values: CDR1 LNHDA, CDR2 SQIVND (reference sequence). V shed 2 bases and J shed 5 bases, with 12 bases lying between them. CDR3 loop: CASSINGRLNEKLFF. DNA of the CDR3: TGTGCCAGTAGTATAAATGGACGGCTGAATGAAAAACTGTTTTTT.

The V gene is TRBV5-1, the J gene TRBJ1-6, with 8 bases fitting TRBD1. The CDR3 is 17 residues long. Looked up from germline, CDR1 is SGHRS and CDR2 is YFSETQ. After removal of 3 bases from V and 0 bases from J, the junction contained 5 bases not matched to a gene. CDR3 in amino acids: CASSSRQGSSYNSPLHF. CDR3 DNA sequence: TGCGCCAGCAGCTCCCGACAGGGGAGCTCCTATAATTCACCCCTCCACTTT. Variable domain in full (rest from reference TRBV5-1 and TRBJ1-6): KAGVTQTPRYLIKTRGQQVTLSCSPISGHRSVSWYQQTPGQGLQFLFEYFSETQRNKGNFPGRFSGRQFSNSRSEMNVSTLELGDSALYLCASSSRQGSSYNSPLHFGNGTRLTVT.

This clone has just a few counts. V usage is TRBV7-8 and J usage is TRBJ1-6; TRBD1 agrees at 8 bases. From germline, CDR1 is SGHVS and CDR2 FQNEAQ. The CDR3 spans 17 residues. The V gene end was trimmed by 5 bases and the J gene end by 0 bases; junction bases not matched to a gene: 6. CDR3 bases: TGTGCCAGCAGCCCAAGGACAGGGAGCTCCTATAATTCACCCCTCCACTTT. Translating gives CASSPRTGSSYNSPLHF.

This chain connects TRBV5-6 to TRBJ2-1; D gene unclear. Germline V CDR1 and CDR2: SGHDT, YYEEEE. Trimming stripped 2 bases from V and 4 bases from J, with 4 bases between. This CDR3 region has 12 residues. In DNA form, the CDR3 reads TGTGCCAGCAGCTTCAGGTACAATGAGCAGTTCTTC. This encodes CASSFRYNEQFF.

The rearrangement uses TRBV19 and TRBJ1-5; 11 bases match TRBD1. CDR1 and CDR2 (germline): LNHDA, SQIVND (reference sequence). The CDR3 covers 15 residues. V lost 8 bases to trimming and J lost 2 bases; unmatched junction nucleotides: 5. CDR3 amino acids: CASVRGQGGNQPQHF. In nucleotides, the CDR3 is TGTGCCAGTGTTAGGGGACAGGGGGGCAATCAGCCCCAGCATTTT.

The chain joins TRBV20-1 to TRBJ2-5; D ambiguous. The CDR3 length is 15 residues. Germline assignment: CDR1 DFQATT and CDR2 SNEGSKA (reference sequence). V was clipped by 3 bases and J by 1 base, with 15 bases between them. The CDR3 DNA is TGCAGTGCTAGTAAGGTCCTTGGGTCCCAAGAGACCCAGTACTTC. Amino acid sequence: CSASKVLGSQETQYF.

The chain recombines TRBV6-2 or TRBV6-3 with TRBJ1-1; the D is unclear. Germline V lookup: CDR1 MNHEY, CDR2 SVGEGT. The CDR3 consists of 13 residues. V was clipped by 0 bases and J by 4 bases, with 6 bases between them. CDR3 in amino acids: CASSYSTGTEAFF. The CDR3 nucleotides are TGTGCCAGCAGTTACTCGACGGGCACTGAAGCTTTCTTT.